The 3 T cell receptor beta chains below come from one sample, sequenced in a study of shared clonotypes between healthy human individuals. The protocol was immunoSEQ multiplex PCR, while the TCRdb copy is restricted to in-frame clones and leaves out a portion. The profile covers about 610,000 clones, with approximately 96% appearing a single time and roughly 0.12% taken by the ten largest. As defined, naive CD8 cells were CD45RO-negative and positively selected for CCR7, with terminally differentiated effector memory CD45RA+ cells excluded. Input material: naive CD8+ T cells sorted from blood. The receptor set was obtained from a woman in her 30s in good health.

The chain carries TRBV28 and TRBJ2-7, with D unclear. Germline V gene data show CDR1 as MDHEN and CDR2 as SYDVKM. This CDR3 is 15 amino acids long. Trimming pared 2 bases from V and 5 bases from J, leaving 16 bases between. The CDR3 here is CASSLTVGGWDEQYF. In DNA form, the CDR3 reads TGTGCCAGCAGTTTAACTGTCGGCGGTTGGGACGAGCAGTACTTC.

V gene TRBV6-9 combines with J gene TRBJ2-1, with 9 bases lining up with TRBD2. J lost 8 bases, V lost 1 base, and 6 bases had no gene match. CDR1 is MNHGY, CDR2 SVAAGI, per germline. This CDR3 region has 15 residues. CDR3 sequence: CASSYWREGQYEQFF. The DNA of the CDR3 is TGTGCCAGCAGTTATTGGCGGGAGGGCCAGTATGAGCAGTTCTTC.

V and J are TRBV27 and TRBJ2-7; D might be TRBD2 (6 bases). Germline V lookup: CDR1 MNHEY, CDR2 SMNVEV (reference sequence). V lost 5 bases and J lost 3, with 17 bases in between. The CDR3 spans 15 residues. The CDR3, as DNA: TGTGCCAGCAGTCCCAGAGGAGGGGTTTTCTACGAGCAGTACTTC. It codes for CASSPRGGVFYEQYF.